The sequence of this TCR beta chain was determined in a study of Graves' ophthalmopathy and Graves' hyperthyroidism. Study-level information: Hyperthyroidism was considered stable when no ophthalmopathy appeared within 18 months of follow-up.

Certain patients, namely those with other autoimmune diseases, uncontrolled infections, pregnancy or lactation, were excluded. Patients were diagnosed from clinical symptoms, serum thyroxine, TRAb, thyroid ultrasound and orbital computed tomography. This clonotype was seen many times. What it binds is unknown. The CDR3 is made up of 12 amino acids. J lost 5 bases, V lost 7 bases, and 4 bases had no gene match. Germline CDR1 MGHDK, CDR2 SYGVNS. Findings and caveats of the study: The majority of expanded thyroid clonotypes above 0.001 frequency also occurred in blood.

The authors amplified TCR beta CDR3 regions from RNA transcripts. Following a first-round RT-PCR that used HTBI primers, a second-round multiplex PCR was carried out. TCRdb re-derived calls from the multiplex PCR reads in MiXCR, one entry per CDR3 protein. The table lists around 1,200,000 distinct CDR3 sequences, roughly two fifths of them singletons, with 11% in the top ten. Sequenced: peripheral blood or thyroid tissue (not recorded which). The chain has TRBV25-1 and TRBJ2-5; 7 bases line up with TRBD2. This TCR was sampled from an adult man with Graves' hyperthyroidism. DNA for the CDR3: TGTGCCAGCAAAAGGGGAGGGGAGACCCAGTACTTC. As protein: CASKRGGETQYF.